Each of the 8 T cell receptor beta chains below was sequenced from the same sample in a study of cytomegalovirus exposure and HLA in healthy donors. Use of 60 Vbeta and 13 Jbeta primers characterized the PCR. Repertoires were generated with immunoSEQ multiplex PCR, while TCRdb's copy carries only in-frame clones and drops some. The repertoire holds 200,000 to 250,000 clones, over 75% seen once, with about 0.5% in the top ten. Material: PBMCs. The receptors were sampled from a boy between 10 and 17 years old in good health and CMV-seronegative.

The chain carries TRBV2 and TRBJ2-3, with D possibly being TRBD1 (6 bases). The CDR3 loop spans 15 amino acids. CDR1 and CDR2 from the germline V gene are SNHLY and FYNNEI. Trimming left V 7 bases short and J 1 base short, with 15 bases between. The CDR3 DNA reads TGTGCCAGCAAACCTGGCAGGGGCCGCACAGATACGCAGTATTTT. Its translation: CASKPGRGRTDTQYF.

A word on this clone: The junction departs from germline at one end; a sequencing error may be responsible. This sequence joins TRBV30 and TRBJ2-5; D might be TRBD2 (6 bases). Germline CDR1 GTSNPN, CDR2 SVGIG (reference sequence). The CDR3 is 11 amino acids. CDR3 sequence (DNA): TGTGCCTGGAGTGTAGGCGGGACTCCCAACTTC. Protein product: CAWSVGGTPNF.

This chain uses TRBV19 with TRBJ1-5; 7 bases fit TRBD1. CDR3 length: 16 amino acids. J was trimmed by 0 bases and V by 5 bases; bases with no gene match: 7. Germline V gene lookup returns CDR1 LNHDA and CDR2 SQIVND (reference sequence). CDR3 loop: CASSSGGTNSNQPQHF. The CDR3 nucleotides read TGTGCCAGTAGTTCAGGGGGGACAAATAGCAATCAGCCCCAGCATTTT.

This clone has more than one count but fewer than ten. V usage is TRBV6-4 and J usage is TRBJ2-3; 9 bases align to TRBD2. V gave up 4 bases and J gave up 2 bases; unmatched junction bases: 1. From germline, CDR1 is MRHNA and CDR2 SNTAGT. This CDR3 has 14 amino acids. As DNA, the CDR3 is TGTGCCAGCAGTGGCGGGGGGGCCACAGATACGCAGTATTTT. Translated: CASSGGGATDTQYF.

The chain links TRBV18 to TRBJ1-2, with D perhaps matching TRBD1 (5 bases). Trimming stripped 6 bases from V and 1 base from J, with 18 bases between. The germline gives CDR1 KGHSH, CDR2 LQKENI. This CDR3 has 16 amino acids. In DNA form, the CDR3 reads TGTGCCAGCTCCCAATGGGAGCGGGGACTTAACTATGGCTACACCTTC. This gives the protein CASSQWERGLNYGYTF.

The J gene is TRBJ1-2, the V gene TRBV6-1; D is perhaps TRBD1 (5 bases). CDR1 MNHNS and CDR2 SASEGT come from the germline V gene. There are 11 residues in the CDR3. V was cut by 10 bases and J by 4 bases, with 10 bases left in between. The CDR3 DNA follows: TGTGCCACCTCGGGGGGCTATGGCTACACCTTC. This gives the protein CATSGGYGYTF.

The chain carries TRBV6-1 and TRBJ2-1; maybe TRBD2 (6 bases). This CDR3 region has 15 residues. In germline, CDR1 is MNHNS, CDR2 SASEGT. Trimming cost V 7 bases and J 0 bases, with 13 bases left between them. This CDR3 is CASTTGLSSYNEQFF. Here the CDR3 DNA reads TGTGCCAGCACGACTGGACTAAGCTCCTACAATGAGCAGTTCTTC.

CDR3 protein: CATSFRQGSYEQYF. The CDR3, as DNA: TGTGCCACCAGCTTTAGACAGGGCTCCTACGAGCAGTACTTC. The chain uses TRBV15 and TRBJ2-7, with 7 bases lining up with TRBD1. The V segment lost 5 bases and the J segment 0 bases; nucleotides outside the gene matches: 4. CDR1 and CDR2 (germline): LNHNV, YYDKDF (reference sequence). The CDR3 extends over 14 amino acids.